Listed below are T cell receptor beta chains from one sample, sequenced in a study of blood T cell repertoires in COVID-19. The repertoire was sequenced with immunoSEQ multiplex PCR; TCRdb's copy has only in-frame clones and lacks some. The data show about 220,000 clones, approximately 83% seen once. Sequencing input: PBMCs or T cells enriched from blood (not recorded which). These receptors came from a woman aged 40 to 55 with acute COVID-19. CDR3s include the opening cysteine and the closing phenylalanine or tryptophan. A D gene is named only where the DNA matches it firmly. Clone size is shown for a subset of rows, as once, few, many or a class of expanded clone.

D gene	clone size	V gene	CDR3 length	J gene	CDR3 protein	CDR3 DNA
TRBD2	NA	TRBV7-9	14	TRBJ2-7	CASSSGLAGNEQYF	TGTGCCAGCAGCTCCGGACTAGCGGGGAACGAGCAGTACTTC
TRBD1	NA	TRBV19	14	TRBJ1-2	CASSTTRQGYGYTF	TGTGCCAGTAGTACTACGCGACAGGGGTATGGCTACACCTTC
TRBD2	NA	TRBV28	14	TRBJ2-5	CASHTSGRRETQYF	TGTGCCAGCCACACTAGCGGGAGGAGGGAGACCCAGTACTTC
NA	NA	TRBV5-1	16	TRBJ2-2	CASSLVDLRNTGELFF	TGCGCCAGCAGCTTGGTCGACTTGCGGAACACCGGGGAGCTGTTTTTT
NA	NA	TRBV5-1	14	TRBJ2-3	CASSLVGGADTQYF	TGCGCCAGCAGCTTGGTCGGGGGTGCAGATACGCAGTATTTT
TRBD2	NA	TRBV5-1	15	TRBJ2-1	CASSPGLAGVPEQFF	TGCGCCAGCAGCCCTGGACTAGCGGGAGTTCCCGAGCAGTTCTTC
TRBD2	many	TRBV2	17	TRBJ2-5	CASSEYASSGVQETQYF	TGTGCCAGCAGTGAATACGCTTCTAGCGGAGTCCAAGAGACCCAGTACTTC
TRBD1	NA	TRBV6-8	15	TRBJ2-7	CASSLRDRGFYEQYF	TGTGCCAGCAGTCTCCGGGACAGGGGCTTCTACGAGCAGTACTTC
NA	NA	TRBV7-3	13	TRBJ2-7	CASSLGRDYEQYF	TGTGCCAGCAGCTTAGGCAGGGACTACGAGCAGTACTTC
NA	NA	TRBV6-6	15	TRBJ1-5	CASSRGVPNNQPQHF	TGTGCCAGCAGCCGCGGGGTACCCAACAATCAGCCCCAGCATTTT
NA	NA	TRBV6-5	13	TRBJ2-7	CASRSQLNYEQYF	TGTGCCAGCAGATCCCAACTCAACTACGAGCAGTACTTC
NA	few	TRBV28	13	TRBJ2-1	CASSFEGAKWEFF	TGTGCCAGCAGTTTCGAGGGTGCAAAATGGGAGTTCTTC
NA	NA	TRBV19	16	TRBJ2-1	CASSIEVGRKYNEQFF	TGTGCCAGTAGTATAGAAGTAGGCAGGAAATACAATGAGCAGTTCTTC
TRBD1	NA	TRBV4-1	14	TRBJ1-2	CASSQTGTGNGYTF	TGCGCCAGCAGCCAAACCGGGACAGGGAACGGCTACACCTTC